The table lists the clone carrying this TCR beta chain with many counts. This entry is derived from a study of blood T cells in healthy people across ages. The second PCR ran about 6 to 12 cycles with a sample-barcoded 5' primer and J-beta primers. Via MiXCR, TCRdb re-called the 5' RACE reads, giving one row per CDR3 protein. Seen here are under 2,000,000 distinct CDR3 sequences, approximately 50% observed once, and the top ten hold approximately 2.1%. CDR3 length equals 12 residues. Germline V lookup: CDR1 DFQATT, CDR2 SNEGSKA (reference sequence). V lost 3 bases, J lost 4 bases, and 9 bases lay in between.

The rearrangement uses TRBV20-1 and TRBJ2-5, with a tentative D call TRBD2 (7 bases). Input material: blood. This clonotype originated in a woman in her 40s in good health. CDR3 nucleotide sequence: TGCAGTGCTAGGGGGGGGCCAGAGACCCAGTACTTC. The encoded protein is CSARGGPETQYF.